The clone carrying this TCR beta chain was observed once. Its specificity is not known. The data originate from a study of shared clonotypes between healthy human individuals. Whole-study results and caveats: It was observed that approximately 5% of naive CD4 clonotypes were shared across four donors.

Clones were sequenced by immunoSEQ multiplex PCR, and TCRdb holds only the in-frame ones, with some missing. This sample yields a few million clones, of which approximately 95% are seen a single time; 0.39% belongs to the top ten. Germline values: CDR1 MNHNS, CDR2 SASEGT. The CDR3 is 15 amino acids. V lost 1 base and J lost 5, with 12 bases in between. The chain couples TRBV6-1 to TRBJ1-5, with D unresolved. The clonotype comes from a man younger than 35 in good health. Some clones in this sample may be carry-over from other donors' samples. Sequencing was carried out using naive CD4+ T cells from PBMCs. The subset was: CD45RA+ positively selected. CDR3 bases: TGTGCCAGCAGTGAAGTGGGAGGAGTGGATCAGCCCCAGCATTTT. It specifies CASSEVGGVDQPQHF.